The subject of this entry is one TCR beta chain. Its target is not known. The data are from a study of cytomegalovirus exposure and HLA in healthy donors. Study results and limitations: Later on, a genetic analysis was performed. It linked a missense variant in DCLRE1C with V- and J-gene trimming of TCR beta.

The PCR used 60 Vbeta and 13 Jbeta primers. Clones were read by immunoSEQ multiplex PCR, and TCRdb kept only the in-frame ones, dropping some. There are about 160,000 clones in the sample; around three quarters occur only once, and 1.5% to 1.7% lies in the top ten. Germline values: CDR1 LNHDA, CDR2 SQIVND (reference sequence). This CDR3 is 17 amino acids long. V lost 10 bases and J 0 bases, leaving 19 bases between the germline ends. The TCR comes from a man aged 40-50 years in good health and CMV-seronegative. The chain joins TRBV19 to TRBJ2-6; a possible D gene is TRBD1 (6 bases). Sequencing input: PBMCs. The CDR3 DNA is TGTGCCACCGGAACCGGGACACCTAACTCTGGGGCCAACGTCCTGACTTTC. This gives the protein CATGTGTPNSGANVLTF. The variable domain in full, with the rest retrieved from reference TRBV19 and TRBJ2-6, is DGGITQSPKYLFRKEGQNVTLSCEQNLNHDAMYWYRQDPGQGLRLIYYSQIVNDFQKGDIAEGYSVSREKKESFPLTVTSAQKNPTAFYLCATGTGTPNSGANVLTFGAGSRLTVL.